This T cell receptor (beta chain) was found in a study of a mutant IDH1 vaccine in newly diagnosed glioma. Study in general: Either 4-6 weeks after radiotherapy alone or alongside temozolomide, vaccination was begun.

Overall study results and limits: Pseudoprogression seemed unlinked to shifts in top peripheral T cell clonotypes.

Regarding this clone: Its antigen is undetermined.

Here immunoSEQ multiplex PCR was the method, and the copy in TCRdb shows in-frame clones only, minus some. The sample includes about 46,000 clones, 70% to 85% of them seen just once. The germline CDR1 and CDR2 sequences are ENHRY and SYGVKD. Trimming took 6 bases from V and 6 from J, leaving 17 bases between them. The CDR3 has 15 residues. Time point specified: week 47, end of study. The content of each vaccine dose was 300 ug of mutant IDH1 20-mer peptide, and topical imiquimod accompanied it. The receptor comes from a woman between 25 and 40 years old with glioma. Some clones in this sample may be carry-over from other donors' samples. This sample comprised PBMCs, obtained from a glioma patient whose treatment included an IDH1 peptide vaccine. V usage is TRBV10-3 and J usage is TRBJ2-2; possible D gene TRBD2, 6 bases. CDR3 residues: CAISRGIGGAGELFF. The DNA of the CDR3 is TGTGCCATCAGCCGGGGGATAGGTGGGGCCGGGGAGCTGTTTTTT.